The sequence of this TCR beta chain was determined in a study of chemoradiotherapy in HPV16-positive cancers. Assay: immunoSEQ multiplex PCR; the TCRdb copy retains only in-frame clones and omits some. The data contain over 30,000 clones, approximately 90% of them singletons. CDR1 and CDR2 (germline): SGHTA, FQGNSA. V dropped 6 bases and J dropped 3 bases, with 20 bases sitting between them. The CDR3 spans 17 residues. The TCR sequence derives from a human donor with HPV-associated anogenital cancer. This sequence joins TRBV7-2 and TRBJ2-2, with D possibly being TRBD1 (5 bases). Sequenced here: blood, sampled from a patient who underwent chemoradiotherapy. DNA of the CDR3: TGTGCCAGCAGTCATTTTGGGCAGGGCCGGGACACCGGGGAGCTGTTTTTT. It encodes CASSHFGQGRDTGELFF.